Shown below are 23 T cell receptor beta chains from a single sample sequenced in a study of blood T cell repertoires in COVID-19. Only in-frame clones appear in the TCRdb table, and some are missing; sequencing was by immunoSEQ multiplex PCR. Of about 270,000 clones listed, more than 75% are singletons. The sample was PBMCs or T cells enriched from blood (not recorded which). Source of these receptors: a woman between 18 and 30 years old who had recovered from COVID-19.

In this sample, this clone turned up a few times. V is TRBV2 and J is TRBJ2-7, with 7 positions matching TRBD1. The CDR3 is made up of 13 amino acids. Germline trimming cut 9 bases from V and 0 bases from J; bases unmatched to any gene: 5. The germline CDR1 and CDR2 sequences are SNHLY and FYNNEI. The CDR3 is CASRDSPSYEQYF. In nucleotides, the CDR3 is TGTGCCAGTCGGGACAGTCCCTCCTACGAGCAGTACTTC. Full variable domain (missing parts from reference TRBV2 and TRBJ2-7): EPEVTQTPSHQVTQMGQEVILRCVPISNHLYFYWYRQILGQKVEFLVSFYNNEISEKSEIFDDQFSVERPDGSNFTLKIRSTKLEDSAMYFCASRDSPSYEQYFGPGTRLTVT.

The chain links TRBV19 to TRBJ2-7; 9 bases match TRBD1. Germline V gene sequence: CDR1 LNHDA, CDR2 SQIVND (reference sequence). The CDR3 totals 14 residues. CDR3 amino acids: CASSHRGLSYEQYF. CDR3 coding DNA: TGTGCGTCATCCCACAGGGGGCTCTCCTACGAGCAGTACTTC.

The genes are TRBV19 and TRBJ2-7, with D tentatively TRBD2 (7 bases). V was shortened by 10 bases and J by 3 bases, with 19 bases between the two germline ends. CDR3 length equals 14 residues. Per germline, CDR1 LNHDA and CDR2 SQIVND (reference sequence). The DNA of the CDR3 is TGTGCCACTGGCGCTGGACTAGGGGGCTACGAGCAGTACTTC. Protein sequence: CATGAGLGGYEQYF.

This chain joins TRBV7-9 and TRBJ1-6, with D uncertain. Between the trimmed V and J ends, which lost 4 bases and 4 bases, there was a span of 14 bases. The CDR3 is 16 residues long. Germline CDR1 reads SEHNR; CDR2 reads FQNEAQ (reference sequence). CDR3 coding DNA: TGTGCCAGCAGCTCGACCGGAGAGAGTTATAATTCACCCCTCCACTTT. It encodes CASSSTGESYNSPLHF.

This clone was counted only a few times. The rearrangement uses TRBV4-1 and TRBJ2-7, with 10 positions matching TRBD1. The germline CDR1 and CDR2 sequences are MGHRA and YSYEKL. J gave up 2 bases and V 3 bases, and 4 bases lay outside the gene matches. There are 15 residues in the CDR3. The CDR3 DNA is TGCGCCAGCAGCCAGATCGGGACAGGGGCCTACGAGCAGTACTTC. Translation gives CASSQIGTGAYEQYF.

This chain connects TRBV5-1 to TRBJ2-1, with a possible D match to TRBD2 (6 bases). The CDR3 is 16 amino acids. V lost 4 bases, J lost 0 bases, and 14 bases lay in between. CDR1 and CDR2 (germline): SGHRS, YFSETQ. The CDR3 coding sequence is TGCGCCAGCAGCCTCTGGGCAGCGGGCTCCTACAATGAGCAGTTCTTC. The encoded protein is CASSLWAAGSYNEQFF.

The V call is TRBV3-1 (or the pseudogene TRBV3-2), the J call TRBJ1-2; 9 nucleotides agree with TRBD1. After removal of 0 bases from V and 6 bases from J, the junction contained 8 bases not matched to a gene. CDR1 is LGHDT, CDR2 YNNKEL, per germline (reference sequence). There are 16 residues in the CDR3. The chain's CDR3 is CASSQDWGTGWNGYTF. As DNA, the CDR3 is TGTGCCAGCAGCCAAGATTGGGGGACAGGGTGGAATGGCTACACCTTC.

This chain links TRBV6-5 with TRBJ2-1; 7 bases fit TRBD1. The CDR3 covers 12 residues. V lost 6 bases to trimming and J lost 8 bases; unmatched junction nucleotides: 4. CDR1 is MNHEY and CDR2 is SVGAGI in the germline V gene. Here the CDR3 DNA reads TGTGCCAGCAGCAAGGGGGCCTATGAGCAGTTCTTC. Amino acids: CASSKGAYEQFF.

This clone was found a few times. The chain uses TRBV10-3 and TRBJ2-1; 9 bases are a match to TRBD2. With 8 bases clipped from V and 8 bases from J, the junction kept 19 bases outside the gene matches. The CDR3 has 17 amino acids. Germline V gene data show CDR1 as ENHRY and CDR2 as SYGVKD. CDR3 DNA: TGTGCCATCCGCGAGACTAGCGGACCCGAGGCCGGGGATGAGCAGTTCTTC. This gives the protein CAIRETSGPEAGDEQFF.

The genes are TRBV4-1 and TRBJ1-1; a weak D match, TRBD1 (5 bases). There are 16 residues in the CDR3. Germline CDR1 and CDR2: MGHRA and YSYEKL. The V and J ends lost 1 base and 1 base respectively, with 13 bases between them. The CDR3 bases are TGCGCCAGCAGCCAAGGGGGTAGGGGCGCGAACACTGAAGCTTTCTTT. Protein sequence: CASSQGGRGANTEAFF.

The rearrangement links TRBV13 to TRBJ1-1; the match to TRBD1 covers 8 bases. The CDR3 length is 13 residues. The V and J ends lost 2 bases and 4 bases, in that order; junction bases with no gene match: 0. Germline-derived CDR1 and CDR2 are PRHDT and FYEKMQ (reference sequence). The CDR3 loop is CASSLTGGTEAFF. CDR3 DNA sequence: TGTGCCAGCAGCTTAACAGGGGGCACTGAAGCTTTCTTT.

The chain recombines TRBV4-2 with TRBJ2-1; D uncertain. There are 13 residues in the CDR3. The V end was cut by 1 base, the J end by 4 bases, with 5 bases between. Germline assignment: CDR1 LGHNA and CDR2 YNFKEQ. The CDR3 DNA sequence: TGTGCCAGCAGCCAAGCTCGGTACAATGAGCAGTTCTTC. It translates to CASSQARYNEQFF.

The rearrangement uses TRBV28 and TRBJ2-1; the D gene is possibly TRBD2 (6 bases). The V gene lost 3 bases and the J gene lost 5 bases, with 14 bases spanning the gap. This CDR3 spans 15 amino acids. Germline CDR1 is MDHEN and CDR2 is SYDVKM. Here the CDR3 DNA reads TGTGCCAGCAGTTTTAGGAGGGGACGTAACAATGAGCAGTTCTTC. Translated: CASSFRRGRNNEQFF. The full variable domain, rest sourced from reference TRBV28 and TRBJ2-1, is DVKVTQSSRYLVKRTGEKVFLECVQDMDHENMFWYRQDPGLGLRLIYFSYDVKMKEKGDIPEGYSVSREKKERFSLILESASTNQTSMYLCASSFRRGRNNEQFFGPGTRLTVL.

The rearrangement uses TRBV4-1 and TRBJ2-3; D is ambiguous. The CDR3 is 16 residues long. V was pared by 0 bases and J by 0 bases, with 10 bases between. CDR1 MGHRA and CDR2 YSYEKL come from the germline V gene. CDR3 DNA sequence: TGCGCCAGCAGCCAAGAATGGAGTCTTAGCACAGATACGCAGTATTTT. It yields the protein CASSQEWSLSTDTQYF.

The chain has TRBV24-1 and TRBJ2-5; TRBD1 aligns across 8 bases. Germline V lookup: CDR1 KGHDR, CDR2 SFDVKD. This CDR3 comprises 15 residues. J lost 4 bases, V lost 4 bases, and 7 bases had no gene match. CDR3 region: CATSDFQGARETQYF. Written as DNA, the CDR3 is TGTGCCACCAGTGACTTCCAGGGGGCCCGAGAGACCCAGTACTTC.

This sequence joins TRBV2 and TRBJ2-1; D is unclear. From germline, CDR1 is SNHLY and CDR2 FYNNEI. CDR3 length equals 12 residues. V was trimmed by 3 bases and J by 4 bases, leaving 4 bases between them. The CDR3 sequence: CASSDMYNEQFF. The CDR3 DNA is TGTGCCAGCAGTGACATGTACAATGAGCAGTTCTTC.

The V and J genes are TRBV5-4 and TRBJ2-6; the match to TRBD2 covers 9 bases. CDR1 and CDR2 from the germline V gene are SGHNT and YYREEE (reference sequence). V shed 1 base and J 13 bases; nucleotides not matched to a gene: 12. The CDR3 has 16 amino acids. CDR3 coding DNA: TGTGCCAGCAGCTTGTGGCTAGCGGGGCCACCAGGGGTCCTGACTTTC. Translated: CASSLWLAGPPGVLTF.

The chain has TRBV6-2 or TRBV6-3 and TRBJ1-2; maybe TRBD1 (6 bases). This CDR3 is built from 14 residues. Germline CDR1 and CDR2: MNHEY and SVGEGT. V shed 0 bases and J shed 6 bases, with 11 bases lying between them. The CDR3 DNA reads TGTGCCAGCAGTTACTCGTACCAGGGGAATGGCTACACCTTC. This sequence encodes CASSYSYQGNGYTF.

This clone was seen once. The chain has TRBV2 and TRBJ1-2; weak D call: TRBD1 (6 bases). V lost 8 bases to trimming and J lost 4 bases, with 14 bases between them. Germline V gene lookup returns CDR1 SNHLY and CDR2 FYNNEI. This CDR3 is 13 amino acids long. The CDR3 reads CASEQGPSYGYTF. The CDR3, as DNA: TGTGCCAGCGAACAGGGACCTTCCTATGGCTACACCTTC.

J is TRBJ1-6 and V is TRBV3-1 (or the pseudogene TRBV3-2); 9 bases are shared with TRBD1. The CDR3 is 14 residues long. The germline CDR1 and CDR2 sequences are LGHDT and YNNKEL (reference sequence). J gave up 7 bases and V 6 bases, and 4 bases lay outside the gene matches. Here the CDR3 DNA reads TGTGCCAGCAGTCAAACAGGGGGCAATTCACCCCTCCACTTT. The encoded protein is CASSQTGGNSPLHF.

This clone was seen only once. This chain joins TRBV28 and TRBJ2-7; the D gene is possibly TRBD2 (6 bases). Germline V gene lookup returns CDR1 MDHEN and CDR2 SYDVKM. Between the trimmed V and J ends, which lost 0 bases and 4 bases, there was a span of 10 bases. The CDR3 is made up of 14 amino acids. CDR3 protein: CASSLWGTGYEQYF. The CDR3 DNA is TGTGCCAGCAGTTTATGGGGGACTGGATACGAGCAGTACTTC.

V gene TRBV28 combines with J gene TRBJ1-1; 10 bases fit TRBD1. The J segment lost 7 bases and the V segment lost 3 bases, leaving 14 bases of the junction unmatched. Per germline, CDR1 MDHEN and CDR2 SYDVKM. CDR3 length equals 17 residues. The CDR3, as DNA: TGTGCCAGCAGTTTCAATCCCGGGACAGGGGATAGAAATGAAGCTTTCTTT. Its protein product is CASSFNPGTGDRNEAFF.

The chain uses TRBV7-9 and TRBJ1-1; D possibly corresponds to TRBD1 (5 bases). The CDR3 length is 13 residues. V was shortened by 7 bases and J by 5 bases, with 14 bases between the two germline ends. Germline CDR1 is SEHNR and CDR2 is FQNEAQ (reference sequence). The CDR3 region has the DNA TGTGCCAGCATTCCAGGGTTACGGACTGAAGCTTTCTTT. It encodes CASIPGLRTEAFF. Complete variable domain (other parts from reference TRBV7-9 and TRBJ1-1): DTGVSQNPRHKITKRGQNVTFRCDPISEHNRLYWYRQTLGQGPEFLTYFQNEAQLEKSRLLSDRFSAERPKGSFSTLEIQRTEQGDSAMYLCASIPGLRTEAFFGQGTRLTVV.